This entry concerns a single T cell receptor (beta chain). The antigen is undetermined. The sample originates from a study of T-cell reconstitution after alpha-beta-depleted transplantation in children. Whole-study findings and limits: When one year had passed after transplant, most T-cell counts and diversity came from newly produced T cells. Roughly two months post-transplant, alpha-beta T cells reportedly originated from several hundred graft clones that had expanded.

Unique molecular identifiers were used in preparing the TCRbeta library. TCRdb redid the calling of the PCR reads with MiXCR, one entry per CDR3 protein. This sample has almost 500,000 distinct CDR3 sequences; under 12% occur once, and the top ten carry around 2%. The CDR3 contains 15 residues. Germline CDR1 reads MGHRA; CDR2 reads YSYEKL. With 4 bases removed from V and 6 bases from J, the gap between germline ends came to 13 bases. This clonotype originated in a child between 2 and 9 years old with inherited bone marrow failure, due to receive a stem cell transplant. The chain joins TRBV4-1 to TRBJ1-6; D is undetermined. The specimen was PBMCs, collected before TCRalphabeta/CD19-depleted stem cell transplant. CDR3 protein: CASSLRSGSNSPLHF. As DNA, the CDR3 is TGCGCCAGCAGCCTCCGATCAGGTTCTAATTCACCCCTCCACTTT.